The entry that follows covers one T cell receptor beta chain sequence. As processed by the authors: Quantification of nucleated cells was approximated via reference gene primer amplification. Libraries were prepared by immunoSEQ multiplex PCR; TCRdb keeps only in-frame clonotypes and omits some of them. The V and J calls and clone size come from that table; D and trimming were worked out from the DNA. The sample carries some 45,000 clones, around nine tenths recorded once. Trimming cost V 1 base and J 6 bases; bases outside gene matches: 11. This CDR3 comprises 16 residues. Per the germline V gene, CDR1 is LGHDT and CDR2 is YNNKEL (reference sequence). The sample comes from a study of blood T cell repertoires in COVID-19. Overall study context: Sites across the United States, Italy and Spain contributed samples from acute and convalescent COVID-19. T cells, B-cell-depleted T cells, or PBMCs supplied cDNA or gDNA.

J is TRBJ1-1 and V is TRBV3-1 (or the pseudogene TRBV3-2), with 7 nucleotides matching TRBD1. The sequencing sample was made of peripheral blood. The receptor was isolated from a human donor in a cohort sampled during active COVID-19. The CDR3 nucleotides are TGTGCCAGCAGCCAAGGTTCAGGGGGGAAGGTTGCTGAAGCTTTCTTT. Translated: CASSQGSGGKVAEAFF.